The rows below give T cell receptor beta chains drawn from one sample of a study of blood T cell repertoires in COVID-19. Sequenced by immunoSEQ multiplex PCR; TCRdb stores in-frame clones only, minus some. Among under 75,000 clones listed, about 80% were seen once. Input material: peripheral blood. Receptors were obtained from a man in his 70s who had recovered from COVID-19. Each CDR3 is given with its conserved first and last residue. The D gene is left open where the match is weak. Where a row states a size, it is once, few, many or the class of an expanded clone; other rows omit it.

v_call	d_call	clone_size	j_call	cdr3_aa	cdr3_nt
TRBV2	TRBD1	-	TRBJ1-2	CASSSTGTYGYTF	TGTGCCAGCAGCTCGACAGGGACCTATGGCTACACCTTC
TRBV7-2	TRBD1	-	TRBJ1-5	CASSTGTGVGQPQHF	TGTGCCAGCAGCACCGGGACAGGGGTTGGACAGCCCCAGCATTTT
TRBV10-3	-	-	TRBJ1-2	CAIRIQQGPADGYTF	TGTGCCATCAGGATCCAACAGGGCCCCGCCGACGGCTACACCTTC
TRBV19	-	-	TRBJ1-6	CASSAAVNSPLHF	TGTGCCAGTAGTGCGGCAGTAAATTCACCCCTCCACTTT
TRBV11-3	TRBD2	once	TRBJ2-1	CASSLSFSGTDEQFF	TGTGCCAGCAGCTTAAGTTTTAGCGGGACGGATGAGCAGTTCTTC
TRBV10-3	-	-	TRBJ2-7	CASSESGSSYEQYF	TGTGCCTCATCGGAGTCGGGTTCCTCCTACGAGCAGTACTTC
TRBV12-5	TRBD2	-	TRBJ2-1	CASGSQPGLAGRDEQFF	TGTGCTAGTGGTTCCCAACCGGGACTAGCGGGGCGAGATGAGCAGTTCTTC
TRBV5-1	TRBD1	-	TRBJ1-1	CASRDRDLMNTEAFF	TGCGCCAGCAGGGACAGGGACCTCATGAACACTGAAGCTTTCTTT
TRBV7-6	-	-	TRBJ1-5	CASSLEAGRPFQPQHF	TGTGCCAGCAGCTTAGAGGCAGGTCGACCTTTTCAGCCCCAGCATTTT
TRBV5-6	-	-	TRBJ1-1	CASSNWGGETEAFF	TGTGCCAGCAGCAACTGGGGAGGGGAGACTGAAGCTTTCTTT
TRBV9	-	few	TRBJ2-5	CASSTSVATGETQYF	TGTGCCAGCAGCACCTCGGTAGCGACGGGAGAGACCCAGTACTTC
TRBV19	-	-	TRBJ2-7	CASNHARDSYEQYF	TGTGCCAGTAATCATGCCAGGGACTCCTACGAGCAGTACTTC
TRBV12-3/TRBV12-4	TRBD1	-	TRBJ2-7	CASSRTGGIEQYF	TGTGCCAGCTCAAGGACAGGGGGCATCGAGCAGTACTTC
TRBV2	TRBD2	-	TRBJ2-5	CASSRLAGGLKETQYF	TGTGCCAGCAGTAGACTAGCGGGGGGTTTAAAAGAGACCCAGTACTTC
TRBV5-1	-	-	TRBJ2-7	CASSPGALGYEQYF	TGCGCCAGCTCGCCTGGGGCCCTGGGCTACGAGCAGTACTTC
TRBV11-2	TRBD2	once	TRBJ2-3	CASRTSGGPDTQYF	TGTGCCAGCAGGACTAGCGGGGGGCCAGATACGCAGTATTTT
TRBV6-6	-	once	TRBJ2-3	CASSYGGSSGTDTQYF	TGTGCCAGCAGTTACGGGGGGTCCTCGGGCACAGATACGCAGTATTTT
TRBV24-1	-	-	TRBJ2-3	CATSDLNLTGTLVTKHFTDTQYF	TGTGCCACCAGTGATCTCAACCTAACCGGGACTCTTGTTACCAAACATTTCACAGATACGCAGTATTTT
TRBV12-5	TRBD2	few	TRBJ2-3	CASEYQELRASGGLTDTQYF	TGTGCTAGTGAATATCAGGAATTACGGGCTAGCGGGGGACTCACAGATACGCAGTATTTT
TRBV5-4	-	-	TRBJ2-1	CASSLGGGSYNEQFF	TGTGCCAGCAGCTTAGGGGGGGGATCCTACAATGAGCAGTTCTTC
TRBV19	TRBD1	-	TRBJ2-3	CASSTLRDRVTDTQYF	TGTGCCAGTAGTACCCTGAGGGACAGGGTTACAGATACGCAGTATTTT
TRBV10-3	-	-	TRBJ2-1	CAISLQGDGVDEQFF	TGTGCCATCAGCCTACAGGGAGATGGGGTCGATGAGCAGTTCTTC
TRBV5-1	-	-	TRBJ1-3	CASSLEGSPAGGNTIYF	TGCGCCAGCAGCTTGGAGGGGTCCCCCGCTGGTGGAAACACCATATATTTT
TRBV20-1	-	-	TRBJ2-1	CSARGGDEQFF	TGCAGTGCTAGAGGGGGGGATGAGCAGTTCTTC
TRBV6-2/TRBV6-3	TRBD1	once	TRBJ1-5	CASSRGQVNQPQHF	TGTGCCAGCAGTAGGGGACAGGTGAATCAGCCCCAGCATTTT
TRBV13	-	-	TRBJ1-2	CASSLTGPYGYTF	TGTGCCAGCAGCCTCACAGGCCCCTATGGCTACACCTTC